A single count supports the clone carrying this T cell receptor beta chain. This record comes from a study of CD8+CD57+ T cells in acquired aplastic anemia. An expansion of CD8+CD57+ cells by flow cytometry had been shown in patients chosen for sequencing. The patients all had a severe acquired aplastic anemia diagnosis. Both TCR beta VDJ combination and CDR3 sequence profiling were carried out. Genomic DNA was the template for this profiling. A single record per CDR3 protein comes from TCRdb applying MiXCR to the reads. The table includes 150,000 or so distinct CDR3 sequences, roughly 43% detected once. Germline V gene lookup returns CDR1 KGHDR and CDR2 SFDVKD. The CDR3 spans 16 residues. Trimming removed 0 bases from V and 0 bases from J, with 8 bases in between.

The chain carries TRBV24-1 and TRBJ2-4; D unresolved. Sequenced input: sorted CD4+, CD8+, or CD8+CD57+ T cells (not recorded which) from PBMCs. The source is a human donor with aplastic anemia. The CDR3 coding sequence is TGTGCCACCAGTGATTTGTTGGGCCTAGCCAAAAACATTCAGTACTTC. This codes for CATSDLLGLAKNIQYF.